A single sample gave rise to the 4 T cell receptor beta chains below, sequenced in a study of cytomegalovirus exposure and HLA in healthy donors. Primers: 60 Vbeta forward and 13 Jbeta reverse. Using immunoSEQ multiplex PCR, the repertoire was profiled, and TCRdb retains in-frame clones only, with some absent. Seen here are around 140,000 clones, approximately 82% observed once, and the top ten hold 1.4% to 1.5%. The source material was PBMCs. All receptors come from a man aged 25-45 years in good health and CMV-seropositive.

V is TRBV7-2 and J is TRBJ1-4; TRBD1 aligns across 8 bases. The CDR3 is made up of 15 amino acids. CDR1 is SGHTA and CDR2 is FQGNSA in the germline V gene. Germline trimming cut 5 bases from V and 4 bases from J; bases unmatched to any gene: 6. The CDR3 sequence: CASSPNRGDNEKLFF. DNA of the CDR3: TGTGCCAGCAGCCCGAACAGGGGGGATAATGAAAAACTGTTTTTT.

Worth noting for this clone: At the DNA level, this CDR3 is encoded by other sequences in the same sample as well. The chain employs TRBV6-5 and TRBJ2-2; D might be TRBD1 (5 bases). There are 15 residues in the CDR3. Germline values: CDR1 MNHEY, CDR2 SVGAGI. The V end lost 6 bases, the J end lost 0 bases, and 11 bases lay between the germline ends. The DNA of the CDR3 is TGTGCCAGCAGAATACAGGCGTCGAACACCGGGGAGCTGTTTTTT. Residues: CASRIQASNTGELFF.

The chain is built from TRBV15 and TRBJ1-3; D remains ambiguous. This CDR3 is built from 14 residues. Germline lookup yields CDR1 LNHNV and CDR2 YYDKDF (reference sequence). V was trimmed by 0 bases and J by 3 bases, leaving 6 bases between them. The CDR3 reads CATSRDPGGNTIYF. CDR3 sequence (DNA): TGTGCCACCAGCAGAGACCCCGGTGGAAACACCATATATTTT.

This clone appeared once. The CDR3 DNA reads TGTGCCAGCAGCTCGGCAGGGTCGTTTGACACTGAAGCTTTCTTT. It specifies CASSSAGSFDTEAFF. The chain employs TRBV7-9 and TRBJ1-1; D might be TRBD1 (5 bases). The germline V and J ends were trimmed by 4 bases and 3 bases, with 15 bases remaining between them. CDR1 and CDR2 (germline): SEHNR, FQNEAQ (reference sequence). The length of the CDR3 is 15 residues.